The 12 T cell receptor beta chains below all came from one sample that was sequenced in a study of radiation and T cells in renal cell carcinoma. Generated by immunoSEQ multiplex PCR, the TCRdb table keeps only in-frame clones and is missing some. Of about 150,000 clones in the sample, about 91% were seen once. Regarding time point: blood 2 weeks post-SBRT. Treatment defined: 15 Gy SBRT to primary tumor, nephrectomy 4 weeks later. Sequenced material: blood, taken from a patient whose treatment included radiotherapy and nephrectomy. These receptors were obtained from a woman between 50 and 59 years old with renal cell carcinoma.

CDR3 protein: CATSRDPSGSNTDTQYF. The CDR3 DNA follows: TGTGCCACCAGCAGAGATCCCAGCGGGTCGAACACAGATACGCAGTATTTT. The chain carries TRBV15 and TRBJ2-3, with D possibly being TRBD2 (6 bases). The CDR3 covers 17 residues. V was shortened by 0 bases and J by 2 bases, with 15 bases between the two germline ends. CDR1 and CDR2 from the germline V gene are LNHNV and YYDKDF (reference sequence).

This clone was recorded only once. This sequence joins TRBV6-5 and TRBJ1-2; D remains ambiguous. CDR1 and CDR2 from the germline V gene are MNHEY and SVGAGI. CDR3 length equals 12 residues. V dropped 6 bases and J dropped 0 bases, with 5 bases sitting between them. CDR3 amino acids: CASRAPNYGYTF. DNA of the CDR3: TGTGCCAGCAGGGCGCCTAACTATGGCTACACCTTC.

The J gene is TRBJ1-3, the V gene TRBV18, with 7 bases identical to TRBD1. Germline values: CDR1 KGHSH, CDR2 LQKENI. The CDR3 runs 16 residues. V lost 2 bases and J lost 2; bases outside the gene matches: 6. The CDR3 coding sequence is TGTGCCAGCTCACCATTCGCGACAGGGCCTGGAAACACCATATATTTT. It codes for CASSPFATGPGNTIYF.

The chain is built from TRBV13 and TRBJ2-5, with TRBD1 identical over 9 bases. CDR1 and CDR2 (germline): PRHDT, FYEKMQ (reference sequence). Losses at the gene ends were 2 bases for V and 3 bases for J; bases not matched to a gene: 4. CDR3 length equals 15 residues. CDR3 DNA: TGTGCCAGCAGCTTACGGACAGGGGTGGAAGAGACCCAGTACTTC. Translated, it gives CASSLRTGVEETQYF.

The gene calls are TRBV9 and TRBJ2-7; D is possibly TRBD1 (5 bases). This CDR3 is built from 14 residues. V was cut by 0 bases and J by 5 bases, with 12 bases left in between. CDR1 and CDR2 (germline): SGDLS, YYNGEE. The CDR3 spells CASSVEVWGDEQYF. CDR3 DNA sequence: TGTGCCAGCAGCGTAGAAGTTTGGGGCGACGAGCAGTACTTC.

This rearrangement joins TRBV5-5 to TRBJ1-6; 7 positions agree with TRBD1. J was trimmed by 1 base and V by 0 bases; bases with no gene match: 7. The CDR3 has 18 residues. CDR1 SGHKS and CDR2 YYEKEE come from the germline V gene (reference sequence). As DNA, the CDR3 is TGTGCCAGCAGCTTGGGGGACAGTCTGCCTTCCTATAATTCACCCCTCCACTTT. This gives the protein CASSLGDSLPSYNSPLHF.

This chain joins TRBV7-2 and TRBJ1-2; 12 bases are a match to TRBD1. CDR3 length equals 15 residues. Germline CDR1 is SGHTA and CDR2 is FQGNSA. Germline trimming cut 5 bases from V and 8 bases from J; bases unmatched to any gene: 9. The CDR3 DNA sequence: TGTGCCAGCAGCCTCCGGGACAGGGGGCCGGGAGGCTACACCTTC. Amino acid sequence: CASSLRDRGPGGYTF. Based on the CDR3 plus reference TRBV7-2 and TRBJ1-2, the full variable domain is GAGVSQSPSNKVTEKGKDVELRCDPISGHTALYWYRQSLGQGLEFLIYFQGNSAPDKSGLPSDRFSAERTGGSVSTLTIQRTQQEDSAVYLCASSLRDRGPGGYTFGSGTRLTVV.

The chain has TRBV13 and TRBJ2-1, with 13 bases matching TRBD2. Germline CDR1 reads PRHDT; CDR2 reads FYEKMQ (reference sequence). The CDR3 length is 20 residues. After removal of 5 bases from V and 8 bases from J, the junction contained 21 bases not matched to a gene. The CDR3 is CASSPPLGLAGAAMGDEQFF. CDR3 in DNA: TGTGCCAGCAGCCCCCCCTTAGGACTAGCGGGGGCCGCCATGGGGGATGAGCAGTTCTTC.

The chain employs TRBV9 and TRBJ1-2; TRBD1 is a possible D gene (6 bases). V was pared by 3 bases and J by 4 bases, with 10 bases between. Germline V gene lookup returns CDR1 SGDLS and CDR2 YYNGEE. CDR3 length: 13 residues. CDR3 loop: CASSADSIYGYTF. DNA of the CDR3: TGTGCCAGCAGCGCGGACAGCATCTATGGCTACACCTTC.

The chain joins TRBV6-1 to TRBJ1-5; D uncertain. Germline-derived CDR1 and CDR2 are MNHNS and SASEGT. Trimming cost V 2 bases and J 3 bases, with 8 bases left between them. The CDR3 is made up of 14 amino acids. For the CDR3, the DNA is TGTGCCAGCAGTGAAATGGGGATCAATCAGCCCCAGCATTTT. Translated: CASSEMGINQPQHF.

This clone was recorded once. The CDR3 loop reads CSVQGDYGYTF. The CDR3 DNA reads TGCAGCGTCCAGGGGGACTATGGCTACACCTTC. The J gene is TRBJ1-2, the V gene TRBV29-1; the match to TRBD1 covers 7 bases. The CDR3 extends over 11 amino acids. Germline trimming cut 6 bases from V and 3 bases from J; bases unmatched to any gene: 1. Germline loops: CDR1 SQVTM, CDR2 ANQGSEA.

The J gene is TRBJ2-2, the V gene TRBV21-1; the table's D call TRBD1 went unverified against the DNA. TRBV21-1 is marked as a pseudogene. The CDR3 covers 19 residues. The CDR3 spells CASSKARDSQSPNTGELFF. Written as DNA, the CDR3 is TGTGCCAGCAGCAAAGCTCGGGACAGCCAGTCCCCGAACACCGGGGAGCTGTTTTTT.